The next 8 T cell receptor beta chains were all read from a single sample in a study of blood T cell repertoires in COVID-19. Measured with immunoSEQ multiplex PCR; TCRdb has only the in-frame clones, and not every one. The sample includes 320,000 or so clones, about 89% of them seen just once. Material for sequencing was PBMCs or T cells enriched from blood (not recorded which). All receptors come from a man in his 60s who had recovered from COVID-19.

This clone was seen only once. The V gene is TRBV3-1 (or the pseudogene TRBV3-2), the J gene TRBJ2-3; possible D gene TRBD2, 5 bases. Deletions cut 3 bases from V and 5 bases from J, with 15 bases between. Germline V lookup: CDR1 LGHDT, CDR2 YNNKEL (reference sequence). This CDR3 contains 15 residues. CDR3 in DNA: TGTGCCAGCAGCCATCAAACTAGTTCCCAAGATACGCAGTATTTT. Residues: CASSHQTSSQDTQYF.

The chain carries TRBV3-1 (or the pseudogene TRBV3-2) and TRBJ2-7; TRBD2 is a possible D gene (5 bases). Germline V gives CDR1 LGHDT, CDR2 YNNKEL (reference sequence). V was trimmed by 1 base and J by 5 bases, leaving 12 bases between them. The CDR3 totals 14 residues. The CDR3 reads CASSQVQGSDEQYF. The CDR3 nucleotides are TGTGCCAGCAGCCAAGTCCAAGGGAGTGACGAGCAGTACTTC.

The chain is built from TRBV24-1 and TRBJ2-1, with TRBD1 matching over 7 bases. Germline V lookup: CDR1 KGHDR, CDR2 SFDVKD. This CDR3 has 17 residues. V lost 4 bases to trimming and J lost 3 bases; unmatched junction nucleotides: 11. Here the CDR3 DNA reads TGTGCCACCAGTGACCCTACCGGGACAGAAGTCTACAATGAGCAGTTCTTC. It codes for CATSDPTGTEVYNEQFF.

This chain joins TRBV19 and TRBJ1-6; D not resolved. This CDR3 contains 16 residues. Germline V gene lookup returns CDR1 LNHDA and CDR2 SQIVND (reference sequence). Trimming left V 10 bases short and J 0 bases short, with 16 bases between. The CDR3: CATSIGGSSYNSPLHF. DNA of the CDR3: TGTGCCACCTCGATCGGAGGGTCCTCCTATAATTCACCCCTCCACTTT.

This clone was observed once. This chain uses TRBV7-3 with TRBJ2-6; D is perhaps TRBD2 (6 bases). CDR3 length equals 18 residues. Trimming removed 1 base from V and 1 base from J, with 14 bases in between. Germline-derived CDR1 and CDR2 are SGHTA and FQGTGA. The CDR3 DNA reads TGTGCCAGCAGCTTAAATGGAGGGTTACGTTCTGGGGCCAACGTCCTGACTTTC. This gives the protein CASSLNGGLRSGANVLTF.

V usage is TRBV7-9 and J usage is TRBJ1-1; D is undetermined. The CDR3 has 15 amino acids. Trimming removed 1 base at V and 1 base at J, with 10 bases between. Germline loops: CDR1 SEHNR, CDR2 FQNEAQ (reference sequence). CDR3 residues: CASSLEGLPNTEAFF. The CDR3 nucleotides are TGTGCCAGCAGCTTAGAAGGACTTCCGAACACTGAAGCTTTCTTT.

The chain has TRBV19 and TRBJ2-5, with TRBD2 matching 7 bases. CDR3 length equals 14 residues. V shed 1 base, J shed 4 bases, and the junction held 3 bases outside the gene matches. Per germline, CDR1 LNHDA and CDR2 SQIVND (reference sequence). The CDR3 sequence: CASSIGLAVETQYF. The DNA for the CDR3 is TGTGCCAGTAGTATAGGGCTAGCGGTAGAGACCCAGTACTTC.

The chain has TRBV9 and TRBJ1-2; TRBD1 might be the D (5 bases). The CDR3 is 16 amino acids. The germline CDR1 and CDR2 sequences are SGDLS and YYNGEE. V was shortened by 0 bases and J by 1 base, with 13 bases between the two germline ends. Here the CDR3 reads CASSVGPTDSNYGYTF. The CDR3 nucleotides read TGTGCCAGCAGCGTAGGACCCACTGACAGTAACTATGGCTACACCTTC.